The source of this T cell receptor (beta chain) is a study of T cell responses to AZD1222 COVID-19 vaccine (dated by TCRdb to 2020 to 2023). Broadly, across the study: AZD1222 recipients given second doses at about 4 weeks or at about 12 weeks were pooled, since spike-specific TCR depth and breadth were not found to differ between the two schedules. Enrollment into the trials was organized by age into subgroups of 18-55, 56-69 and 70-plus years, and those subgroups contained approximately 160, 26 and 62 TCR-sequenced participants, respectively. TCR sequencing covered some 250 trial participants: about 210 given two doses of AZD1222 and 26 given two doses of MenACWY control vaccine. Summary of the overall study and its limitations: In the small 56-69-year group, the increase in depth fell short of significance, most likely because of low power. Participants were mostly white British and included more females than males, and it was suggested by the authors that clonal diversity may have been underestimated. Vaccine-associated CD4 TCRs spanned the whole spike protein, with dominant responses in regions 160-218 and 743-854. Conclusions about previously exposed vaccinees are limited because only 5 or 6 AZD1222 recipients were SARS-CoV-2 seropositive at baseline. Epitopes outside the regions mutated in the B.1.351 and B.1.1.7 variants were reportedly recognized by nearly half of the unique spike-specific TCRs. Because no day 14 peak-response samples were available, the repertoires could be characterized only after the peak T cell response. A significant rise in spike-specific TCR breadth and depth was observed after two AZD1222 doses relative to day 0 and relative to MenACWY recipients.

This sample's time point label indicates: baseline before first vaccination. Samples from vaccinated people were obtained from the UK trials COV001 and COV002, which included a single-blind randomized controlled phase 2/3 trial of AZD1222 (ChAdOx1 nCoV-19) in healthy adults. For TCRbeta chain sequencing, PBMC samples were collected from trial participants at day 0 and at day 28 after the second dose. The CDR3 regions of human TCRbeta chains were analyzed by immunosequencing. In the original analysis: TCRs in the repertoires were matched against a reference library of SARS-CoV-2-specific TCRs that had been generated with the MIRA antigen-specificity platform. Breadth was defined as the fraction of unique TCRs that were SARS-CoV-2-associated. Depth was defined as the fraction of total T cells that were SARS-CoV-2-associated. Using the MIRA data, every spike-specific TCR was mapped to the spike region that the TCR reacted to and assigned to either a CD4 or a CD8 class. Log10-transformed breadth and depth values were compared by one-way ANOVA with Sidak's multiple comparisons tests. As stored in TCRdb, this immuneACCESS dataset retains in-frame rearrangements with V and J assigned. A fraction of the clones does not appear; measured against another copy, unresolved V genes explain less than half of the discrepancy, and the remainder lacks a known reason. Clone size and the V and J calls come from that table; the DNA yielded D and trimming. The sample table holds roughly 160,000 clones, of which about 89% were seen once. The ten largest clones capture around 1.8% of the sample.

The CDR3 numbers 17 residues from cysteine through phenylalanine. Of all the DNA, just the CDR3 is kept, 51 bases in frame from base 1. Trimming costs V 0 bases and J 6 bases, and their ends lie 21 bases apart. CDR1 and CDR2 are drawn from the germline V gene (reference sequence): SGHNT, YYREEE. About this clone itself: The antigen this receptor binds is unknown. No much larger clone exists at a distance of one base, and base qualities are not known.

The sequencing here drew on peripheral blood, taken on day 0 of AZD1222 vaccination. The sequence is built from TRBV5-4 and TRBJ1-2, and possibly TRBD1, on 6 matching bases. This sequence was found in an adult in good health. The DNA sequence reads TGTGCCAGCAGCTTGGCCGCAGGGGTGGGGCTAATGGATGGCTACACCTTC. This yields the protein CASSLAAGVGLMDGYTF.